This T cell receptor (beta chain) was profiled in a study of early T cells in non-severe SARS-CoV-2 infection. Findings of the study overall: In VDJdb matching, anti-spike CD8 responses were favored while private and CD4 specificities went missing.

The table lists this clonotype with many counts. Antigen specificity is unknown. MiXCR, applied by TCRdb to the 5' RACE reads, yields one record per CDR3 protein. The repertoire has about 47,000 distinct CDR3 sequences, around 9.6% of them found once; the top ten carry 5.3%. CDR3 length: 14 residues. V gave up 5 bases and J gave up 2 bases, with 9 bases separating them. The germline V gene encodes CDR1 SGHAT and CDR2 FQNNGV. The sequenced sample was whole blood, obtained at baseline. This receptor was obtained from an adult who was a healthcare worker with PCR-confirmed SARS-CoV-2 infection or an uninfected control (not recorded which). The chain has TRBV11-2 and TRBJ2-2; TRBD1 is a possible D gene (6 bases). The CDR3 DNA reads TGTGCCAGCAGCGACAGGACTAACACCGGGGAGCTGTTTTTT. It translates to CASSDRTNTGELFF.